This section outlines one T cell receptor beta chain sequence together with its context. This sample is part of a study of blood T cell repertoires in COVID-19. Study-level information: Some COVID-19 samples were acute and others convalescent; all came from the United States, Italy and Spain. PBMCs, B-cell-depleted T cells, or T cells provided the cDNA or gDNA that made up the material.

The germline CDR1 and CDR2 sequences are LNHDA and SQIVND (reference sequence). The CDR3 contains 14 residues. With 4 bases clipped from V and 2 bases from J, the junction kept 4 bases outside the gene matches. Clones were sequenced by immunoSEQ multiplex PCR, and TCRdb holds only the in-frame ones, with some missing. The data contain 80,000 to 100,000 clones, around 87% of them singletons. Sequenced: peripheral blood. The clonotype originates from a woman between 50 and 59 years old with active or convalescent COVID-19. The V and J genes are TRBV19 and TRBJ2-7; 8 nucleotides align to TRBD2. In DNA, the CDR3 is TGTGCCAGTAGTAATCCCGGGGGGGCCTACGAGCAGTACTTC. It translates to CASSNPGGAYEQYF.